The 25 T cell receptor beta chains in this list originate from one sample, sequenced in a study of blood T cell repertoires in COVID-19. Libraries were prepared by immunoSEQ multiplex PCR; TCRdb keeps only in-frame clonotypes and omits some of them. The sample has 130,000 to 150,000 clones, around 80% seen once. The sequenced sample was peripheral blood. These receptor sequences come from a woman in her fifties or sixties with acute or convalescent COVID-19.

The gene calls are TRBV7-9 and TRBJ2-2; 9 nucleotides align to TRBD1. Trimming cost V 3 bases and J 5 bases; bases outside gene matches: 10. Looked up from germline, CDR1 is SEHNR and CDR2 is FQNEAQ (reference sequence). The CDR3 is made up of 17 amino acids. This CDR3 reads CASSLRTGTGSTGELFF. The CDR3 bases are TGTGCCAGCAGCTTGCGCACCGGGACAGGGTCAACCGGGGAGCTGTTTTTT.

This clone was counted a single time. V gene TRBV28 combines with J gene TRBJ2-3; 7 nucleotides agree with TRBD2. The J segment lost 2 bases and the V segment lost 7 bases, leaving 15 bases of the junction unmatched. The length of the CDR3 is 17 residues. Germline values: CDR1 MDHEN, CDR2 SYDVKM. CDR3 nucleotide sequence: TGTGCCAGCAAGGGAGTGATGGGCGGGAGAGACACAGATACGCAGTATTTT. This encodes CASKGVMGGRDTDTQYF.

V and J are TRBV30 and TRBJ2-2; TRBD2 is a possible D gene (5 bases). The CDR3 consists of 15 residues. In germline, CDR1 is GTSNPN, CDR2 SVGIG (reference sequence). Trimming removed 3 bases at V and 1 base at J, with 12 bases between. In DNA, the CDR3 is TGTGCCTGGAGGGCTGCGGGCCTGAACACCGGGGAGCTGTTTTTT. It is translated as CAWRAAGLNTGELFF.

The V and J genes are TRBV7-8 and TRBJ2-7; 9 bases agree with TRBD2. Germline trimming cut 5 bases from V and 0 bases from J; bases unmatched to any gene: 11. The CDR3 spans 17 residues. Germline CDR1 reads SGHVS; CDR2 reads FQNEAQ. The CDR3 sequence is CASSPNLLAGSSYEQYF. CDR3 nucleotides: TGTGCCAGCAGCCCAAATCTCCTAGCGGGGAGCTCCTACGAGCAGTACTTC.

The chain uses TRBV10-3 and TRBJ1-1; possibly TRBD1 for D (6 bases). Trimming cost V 2 bases and J 3 bases, with 16 bases left between them. CDR3 length: 16 amino acids. Germline assignment: CDR1 ENHRY and CDR2 SYGVKD. The CDR3 here is CAISEGGSGIDTEAFF. The CDR3 nucleotides are TGTGCCATCAGTGAGGGGGGCTCGGGCATCGACACTGAAGCTTTCTTT.

This clone has just one count. This rearrangement joins TRBV11-2 to TRBJ2-1, with D tentatively TRBD1 (6 bases). The CDR3 is made up of 18 amino acids. Germline CDR1 SGHAT, CDR2 FQNNGV. Trimming took 8 bases from V and 2 from J, leaving 25 bases between them. The CDR3 spells CASALTGKSLPPYNEQFF. CDR3 sequence (DNA): TGTGCCAGCGCCCTCACAGGGAAGTCCCTACCTCCCTACAATGAGCAGTTCTTC.

The CDR3 spells CASSSRLAGAGEQYF. The DNA of the CDR3 is TGTGCCAGCAGCTCCCGACTAGCGGGAGCGGGCGAGCAGTACTTC. The chain recombines TRBV7-2 with TRBJ2-7, with 12 bases that match TRBD2. V lost 4 bases to trimming and J lost 6 bases; unmatched junction nucleotides: 7. Germline values: CDR1 SGHTA, CDR2 FQGNSA. This CDR3 contains 15 residues.

V is TRBV10-3 and J is TRBJ2-2, with 7 bases that match TRBD2. This CDR3 region has 17 residues. CDR1 and CDR2 from the germline V gene are ENHRY and SYGVKD. V lost 0 bases and J lost 0; bases outside the gene matches: 4. The CDR3 loop reads CAISESGGSANTGELFF. Written as DNA, the CDR3 is TGTGCCATCAGTGAGTCGGGAGGGAGCGCGAACACCGGGGAGCTGTTTTTT.

CDR3 bases: TGCGCCAGCAGCTTATCAATCAGGTCCTACGAGCAGTACTTC. Encoded protein: CASSLSIRSYEQYF. V and J are TRBV5-1 and TRBJ2-7; D remains ambiguous. The CDR3 contains 14 residues. The V end was cut by 2 bases, the J end by 1 base, with 10 bases between. Germline CDR1 SGHRS, CDR2 YFSETQ.

The chain employs TRBV7-8 and TRBJ2-1, with D possibly being TRBD1 (6 bases). The CDR3 totals 15 residues. V was trimmed by 5 bases and J by 9 bases, leaving 20 bases between them. Germline V gene sequence: CDR1 SGHVS, CDR2 FQNEAQ. The CDR3 bases are TGTGCCAGCAGCCTACTCGAGGGGAGAGGGGGTGAGCAGTTCTTC. Translating it yields CASSLLEGRGGEQFF.

V gene TRBV19 combines with J gene TRBJ1-2; D not certain. Trimming took 7 bases from V and 5 from J, leaving 20 bases between them. Germline V gene lookup returns CDR1 LNHDA and CDR2 SQIVND (reference sequence). The CDR3 sequence is 15 residues long. The CDR3 sequence is CASTFDRQDPYGYTF. The CDR3 DNA reads as TGTGCCAGTACCTTTGACCGGCAGGATCCTTATGGCTACACCTTC.

The count of this clone is one. The V gene is TRBV15, the J gene TRBJ2-1, with 9 bases fitting TRBD2. Germline CDR1 is LNHNV and CDR2 is YYDKDF (reference sequence). CDR3 length: 15 residues. With V trimmed by 5 bases and J by 4 bases, 6 bases remained unmatched. The CDR3 nucleotides read TGTGCCACCAGCCTCGGGACTAGCTCGTACAATGAGCAGTTCTTC. It specifies CATSLGTSSYNEQFF.

This clone was picked up a small number of times. The germline gene is not matched at one end of the junction; a read error may be the cause. The J gene is TRBJ2-7, the V gene TRBV20-1; 8 nucleotides align to TRBD2. The CDR3 extends over 8 amino acids. Germline V lookup: CDR1 DFQATT, CDR2 SNEGSKA (reference sequence). The CDR3 bases are TGCAGGGCCACTAGCGGCCTCTTC. Amino acid sequence: CRATSGLF.

The rearrangement links TRBV19 to TRBJ2-1, with D maybe TRBD2 (5 bases). Germline-derived CDR1 and CDR2 are LNHDA and SQIVND (reference sequence). The CDR3 consists of 13 residues. V was clipped by 3 bases and J by 5 bases, with 8 bases between them. CDR3 residues: CASSIGNNNEQFF. In DNA, the CDR3 is TGTGCCAGTAGTATCGGGAACAACAATGAGCAGTTCTTC.

V usage is TRBV13 and J usage is TRBJ2-3; D gene ambiguous. This CDR3 is built from 13 residues. The germline V and J ends were trimmed by 6 bases and 5 bases, with 12 bases remaining between them. Germline CDR1 PRHDT, CDR2 FYEKMQ (reference sequence). The CDR3 DNA sequence: TGTGCCAGCAGGCGGAGTGGTCGAGATACGCAGTATTTT. Translated, it gives CASRRSGRDTQYF.

The chain uses TRBV4-2 and TRBJ1-2; no reliable D call. This CDR3 spans 15 amino acids. Deletions cut 0 bases from V and 3 bases from J, with 11 bases between. CDR1 LGHNA and CDR2 YNFKEQ come from the germline V gene. CDR3: CASSQESRGDYGYTF. CDR3 in DNA: TGTGCCAGCAGCCAAGAGAGCCGGGGAGACTATGGCTACACCTTC.

This clone came up once. The chain is built from TRBV4-2 and TRBJ2-7, with a tentative D call TRBD2 (6 bases). The V gene lost 2 bases and the J gene lost 3 bases, with 14 bases spanning the gap. This CDR3 has 15 residues. Germline CDR1 LGHNA, CDR2 YNFKEQ. This CDR3 is CASSQRTTPFYEQYF. In DNA form, the CDR3 reads TGTGCCAGCAGCCAAAGGACTACTCCGTTCTACGAGCAGTACTTC.

This chain uses TRBV27 with TRBJ1-2; D unclear. The CDR3 contains 13 residues. Trimming stripped 4 bases from V and 2 bases from J, with 8 bases between. Per the germline V gene, CDR1 is MNHEY and CDR2 is SMNVEV (reference sequence). As DNA, the CDR3 is TGTGCCAGCAGTTGGAGCGGCAACTATGGCTACACCTTC. It translates to CASSWSGNYGYTF.

This clone was recorded at least ten times. The chain uses TRBV5-1 and TRBJ2-1; 9 bases match TRBD2. Trimming took 3 bases from V and 2 from J; bases not matched to a gene: 6. In germline, CDR1 is SGHRS, CDR2 YFSETQ. The CDR3 has 16 amino acids. In nucleotides, the CDR3 is TGCGCCAGCAGCTCCTTGGGCGGGAGGGCCTACAATGAGCAGTTCTTC. It yields the protein CASSSLGGRAYNEQFF.

The gene calls are TRBV7-8 and TRBJ2-7, with D perhaps matching TRBD1 (6 bases). Germline CDR1 SGHVS, CDR2 FQNEAQ. CDR3 length: 14 residues. V was shortened by 1 base and J by 1 base, with 8 bases between the two germline ends. This CDR3 reads CASSLERGSYEQYF. CDR3 bases: TGTGCCAGCAGCTTAGAGAGGGGGTCCTACGAGCAGTACTTC.

The chain employs TRBV2 and TRBJ2-5, with D perhaps TRBD1 (5 bases). Germline CDR1 is SNHLY and CDR2 is FYNNEI. The length of the CDR3 is 12 residues. The V gene lost 6 bases and the J gene lost 4 bases, with 9 bases spanning the gap. The CDR3: CASRKRGETQYF. Written as DNA, the CDR3 is TGTGCCAGCAGGAAAAGGGGAGAGACCCAGTACTTC. Combining the CDR3 with reference TRBV2 and TRBJ2-5 gives the whole variable domain EPEVTQTPSHQVTQMGQEVILRCVPISNHLYFYWYRQILGQKVEFLVSFYNNEISEKSEIFDDQFSVERPDGSNFTLKIRSTKLEDSAMYFCASRKRGETQYFGPGTRLLVL.

V gene TRBV30 combines with J gene TRBJ2-7; 8 nucleotides line up with TRBD2. CDR3 length: 16 residues. With 5 bases clipped from V and 6 bases from J, the junction kept 18 bases outside the gene matches. The germline gives CDR1 GTSNPN, CDR2 SVGIG (reference sequence). CDR3 nucleotides: TGTGCCTGGGGAGGTGGGGGGGTAGCGGGATATCGCGAGCAGTACTTC. Translation: CAWGGGGVAGYREQYF.

This clone was recorded once. The chain recombines TRBV27 with TRBJ2-1, with TRBD1 matching 10 bases. With V trimmed by 5 bases and J by 6 bases, 10 bases remained unmatched. The CDR3 totals 16 residues. Germline values: CDR1 MNHEY, CDR2 SMNVEV (reference sequence). The CDR3 sequence is CASSLRVGTGVNEQFF. CDR3 coding DNA: TGTGCCAGCAGTCTCCGCGTAGGGACAGGGGTCAATGAGCAGTTCTTC.

This clone showed up just a few times. The chain recombines TRBV6-5 with TRBJ2-1; 8 positions match TRBD2. This CDR3 comprises 15 residues. CDR1 MNHEY and CDR2 SVGAGI come from the germline V gene. Trimming at V came to 0 bases and at J to 8 bases, leaving 6 bases not matched to a gene. The CDR3 region has the DNA TGTGCCAGCAGTTACTCCAGACTAGCGAGTGATGAGCAGTTCTTC. This sequence encodes CASSYSRLASDEQFF.

This clone was found once. The genes are TRBV6-5 and TRBJ2-1; 9 nucleotides align to TRBD1. The CDR3 length is 15 residues. CDR1 is MNHEY and CDR2 is SVGAGI in the germline V gene. Losses at the gene ends were 5 bases for V and 7 bases for J; bases not matched to a gene: 9. DNA of the CDR3: TGTGCCAGCAGTCCCGGGACAGGGTCTAAGAATGAGCAGTTCTTC. Translation: CASSPGTGSKNEQFF.